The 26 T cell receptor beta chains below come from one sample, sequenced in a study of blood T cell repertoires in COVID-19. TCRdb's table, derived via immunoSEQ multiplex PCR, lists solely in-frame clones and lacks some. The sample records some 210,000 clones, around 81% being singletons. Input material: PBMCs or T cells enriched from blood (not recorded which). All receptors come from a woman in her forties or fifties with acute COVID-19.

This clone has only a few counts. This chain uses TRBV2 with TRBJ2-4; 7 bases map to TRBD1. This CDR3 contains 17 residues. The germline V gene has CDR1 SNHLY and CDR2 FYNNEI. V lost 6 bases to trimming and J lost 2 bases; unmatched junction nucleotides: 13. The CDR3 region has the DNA TGTGCCAGCAGCGGAGGACAGGTATTGATTTCCAAAAACATTCAGTACTTC. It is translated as CASSGGQVLISKNIQYF.

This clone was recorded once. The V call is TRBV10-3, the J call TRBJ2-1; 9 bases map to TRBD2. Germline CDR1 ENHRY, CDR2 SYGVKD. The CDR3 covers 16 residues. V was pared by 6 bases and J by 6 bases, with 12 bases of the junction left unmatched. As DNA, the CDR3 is TGTGCCATCAGCAATCACCTCACTAGCGGGTCCAATGAGCAGTTCTTC. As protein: CAISNHLTSGSNEQFF.

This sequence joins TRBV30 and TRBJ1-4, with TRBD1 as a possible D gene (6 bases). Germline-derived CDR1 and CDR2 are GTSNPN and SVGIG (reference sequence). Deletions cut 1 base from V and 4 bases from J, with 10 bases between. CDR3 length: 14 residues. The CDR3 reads CAWSAGTSNEKLFF. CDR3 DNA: TGTGCCTGGAGTGCGGGGACAAGTAATGAAAAACTGTTTTTT.

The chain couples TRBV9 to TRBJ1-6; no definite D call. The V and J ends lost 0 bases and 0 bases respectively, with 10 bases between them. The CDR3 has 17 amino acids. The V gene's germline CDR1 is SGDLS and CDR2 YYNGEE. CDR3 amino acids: CASSVGRLSSYNSPLHF. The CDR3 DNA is TGTGCCAGCAGCGTAGGGAGATTGAGCTCCTATAATTCACCCCTCCACTTT.

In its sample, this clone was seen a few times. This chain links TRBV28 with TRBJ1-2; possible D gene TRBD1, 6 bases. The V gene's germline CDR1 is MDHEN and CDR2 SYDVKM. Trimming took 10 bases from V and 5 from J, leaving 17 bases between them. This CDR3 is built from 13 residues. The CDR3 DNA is TGTGCCACGACGACAGGTCTAAAGTATGGCTACACCTTC. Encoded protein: CATTTGLKYGYTF.

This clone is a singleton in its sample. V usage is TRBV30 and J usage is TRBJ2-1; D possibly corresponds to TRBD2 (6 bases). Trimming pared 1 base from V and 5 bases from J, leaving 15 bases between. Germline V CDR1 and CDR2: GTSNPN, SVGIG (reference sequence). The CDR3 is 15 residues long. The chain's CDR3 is CAWSGPGLGNNEQFF. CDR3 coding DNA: TGTGCCTGGAGTGGACCGGGACTTGGCAACAATGAGCAGTTCTTC.

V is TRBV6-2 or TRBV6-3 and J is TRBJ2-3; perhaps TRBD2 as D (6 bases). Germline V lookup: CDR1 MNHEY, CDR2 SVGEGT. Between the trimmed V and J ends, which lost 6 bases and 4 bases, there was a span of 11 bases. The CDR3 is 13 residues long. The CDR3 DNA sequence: TGTGCCAGCAGCCGGACTAACCCAGATACGCAGTATTTT. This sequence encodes CASSRTNPDTQYF.

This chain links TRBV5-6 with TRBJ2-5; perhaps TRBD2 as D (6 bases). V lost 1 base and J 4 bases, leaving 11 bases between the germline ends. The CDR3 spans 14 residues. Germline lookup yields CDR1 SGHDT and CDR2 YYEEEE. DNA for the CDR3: TGTGCCAGCAGCTTGATAGGCGGGGCAGAGACCCAGTACTTC. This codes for CASSLIGGAETQYF. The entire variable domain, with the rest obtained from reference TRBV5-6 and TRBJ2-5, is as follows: DAGVTQSPTHLIKTRGQQVTLRCSPKSGHDTVSWYQQALGQGPQFIFQYYEEEERQRGNFPDRFSGHQFPNYSSELNVNALLLGDSALYLCASSLIGGAETQYFGPGTRLLVL.

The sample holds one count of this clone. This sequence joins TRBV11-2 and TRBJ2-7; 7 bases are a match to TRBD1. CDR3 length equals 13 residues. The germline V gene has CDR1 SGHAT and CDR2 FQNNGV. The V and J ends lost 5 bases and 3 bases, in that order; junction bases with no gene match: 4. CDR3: CASSPDRIYEQYF. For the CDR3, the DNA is TGTGCCAGCAGCCCGGACAGGATCTACGAGCAGTACTTC.

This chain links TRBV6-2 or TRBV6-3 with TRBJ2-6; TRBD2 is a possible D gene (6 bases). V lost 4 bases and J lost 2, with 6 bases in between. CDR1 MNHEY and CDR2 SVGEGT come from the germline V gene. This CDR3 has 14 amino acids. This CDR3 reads CASSWGAGANVLTF. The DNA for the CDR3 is TGTGCCAGCAGTTGGGGGGCTGGGGCCAACGTCCTGACTTTC.

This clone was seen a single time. This CDR3 is CASSLSPMSPQHF. CDR3 nucleotides: TGTGCCAGCAGTTTGAGCCCAATGTCGCCCCAGCATTTT. V usage is TRBV28 and J usage is TRBJ1-5; D is uncertain. CDR3 length: 13 amino acids. V dropped 3 bases and J dropped 9 bases, with 12 bases sitting between them. The germline CDR1 and CDR2 sequences are MDHEN and SYDVKM. The variable domain in full, completed from reference TRBV28 and TRBJ1-5, reads DVKVTQSSRYLVKRTGEKVFLECVQDMDHENMFWYRQDPGLGLRLIYFSYDVKMKEKGDIPEGYSVSREKKERFSLILESASTNQTSMYLCASSLSPMSPQHFGDGTRLSIL.

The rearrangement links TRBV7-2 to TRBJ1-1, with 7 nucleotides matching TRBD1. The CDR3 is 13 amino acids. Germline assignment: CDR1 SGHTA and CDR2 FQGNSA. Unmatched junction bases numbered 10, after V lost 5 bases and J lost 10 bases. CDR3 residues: CASSPQGGGVAFF. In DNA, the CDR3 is TGTGCCAGCAGCCCGCAGGGGGGCGGGGTAGCTTTCTTT.

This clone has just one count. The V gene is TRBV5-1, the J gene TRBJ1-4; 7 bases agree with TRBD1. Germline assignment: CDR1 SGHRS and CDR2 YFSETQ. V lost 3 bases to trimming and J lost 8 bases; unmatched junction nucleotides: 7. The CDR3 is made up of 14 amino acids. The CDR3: CASSSDRDVEKLFF. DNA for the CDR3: TGCGCCAGCAGCTCCGACAGGGACGTGGAAAAACTGTTTTTT.

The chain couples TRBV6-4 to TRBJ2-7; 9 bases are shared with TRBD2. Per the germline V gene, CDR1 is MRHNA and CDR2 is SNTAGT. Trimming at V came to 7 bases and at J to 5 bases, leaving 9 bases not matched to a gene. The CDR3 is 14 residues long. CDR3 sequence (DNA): TGTGCCAGCATGGTCCTAGCGGGAAGGGACGAGCAGTACTTC. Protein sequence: CASMVLAGRDEQYF.

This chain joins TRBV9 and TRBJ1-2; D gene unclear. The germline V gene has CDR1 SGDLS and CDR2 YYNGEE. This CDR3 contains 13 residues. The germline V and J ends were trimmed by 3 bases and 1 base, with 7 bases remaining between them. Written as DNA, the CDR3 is TGTGCCAGCAGCGCCCAGGTTAACTATGGCTACACCTTC. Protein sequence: CASSAQVNYGYTF.

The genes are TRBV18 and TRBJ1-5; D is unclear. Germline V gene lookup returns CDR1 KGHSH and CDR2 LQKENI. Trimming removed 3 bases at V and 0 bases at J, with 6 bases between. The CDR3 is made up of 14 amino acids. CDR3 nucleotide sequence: TGTGCCAGCTCACCTGACAATAGCAATCAGCCCCAGCATTTT. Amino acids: CASSPDNSNQPQHF.

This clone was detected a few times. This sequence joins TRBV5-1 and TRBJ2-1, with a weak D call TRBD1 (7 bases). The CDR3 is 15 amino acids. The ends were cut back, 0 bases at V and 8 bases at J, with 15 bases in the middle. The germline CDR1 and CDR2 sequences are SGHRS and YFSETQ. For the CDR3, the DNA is TGCGCCAGCAGCTTGGTATCAGGGGGGTCGGATGAGCAGTTCTTC. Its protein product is CASSLVSGGSDEQFF.

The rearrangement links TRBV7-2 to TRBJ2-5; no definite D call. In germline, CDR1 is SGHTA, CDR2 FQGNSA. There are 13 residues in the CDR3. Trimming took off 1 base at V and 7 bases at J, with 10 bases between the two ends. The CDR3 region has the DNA TGTGCCAGCAGCTTAGGGGCCGGCGCGACCCAGTACTTC. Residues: CASSLGAGATQYF. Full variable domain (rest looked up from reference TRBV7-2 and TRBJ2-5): GAGVSQSPSNKVTEKGKDVELRCDPISGHTALYWYRQSLGQGLEFLIYFQGNSAPDKSGLPSDRFSAERTGGSVSTLTIQRTQQEDSAVYLCASSLGAGATQYFGPGTRLLVL.

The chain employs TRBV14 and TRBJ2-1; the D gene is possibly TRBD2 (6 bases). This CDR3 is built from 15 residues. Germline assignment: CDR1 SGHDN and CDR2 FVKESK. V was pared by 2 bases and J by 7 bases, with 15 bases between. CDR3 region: CASSQKGGVSNEQFF. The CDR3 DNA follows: TGTGCCAGCAGCCAAAAAGGCGGGGTTTCAAATGAGCAGTTCTTC.

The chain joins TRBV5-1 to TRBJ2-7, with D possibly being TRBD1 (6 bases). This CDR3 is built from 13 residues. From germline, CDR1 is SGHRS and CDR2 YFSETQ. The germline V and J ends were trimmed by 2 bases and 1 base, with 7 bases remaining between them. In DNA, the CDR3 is TGCGCCAGCAGCTTAGGACAGTCCTACGAGCAGTACTTC. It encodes CASSLGQSYEQYF.

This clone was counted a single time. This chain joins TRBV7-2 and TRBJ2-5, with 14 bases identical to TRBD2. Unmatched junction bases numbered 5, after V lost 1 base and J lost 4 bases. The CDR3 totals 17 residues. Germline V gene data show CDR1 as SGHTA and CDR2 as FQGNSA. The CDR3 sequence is CASSLGLAGGPSETQYF. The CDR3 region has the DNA TGTGCCAGCAGCTTAGGACTAGCGGGGGGGCCATCAGAGACCCAGTACTTC. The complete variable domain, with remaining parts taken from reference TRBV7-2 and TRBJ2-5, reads GAGVSQSPSNKVTEKGKDVELRCDPISGHTALYWYRQSLGQGLEFLIYFQGNSAPDKSGLPSDRFSAERTGGSVSTLTIQRTQQEDSAVYLCASSLGLAGGPSETQYFGPGTRLLVL.

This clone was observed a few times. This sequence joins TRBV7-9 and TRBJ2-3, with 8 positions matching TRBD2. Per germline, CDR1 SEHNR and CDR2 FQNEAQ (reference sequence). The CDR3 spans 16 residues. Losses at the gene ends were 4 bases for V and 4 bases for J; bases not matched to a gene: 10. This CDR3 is CASSSLERGYSDTQYF. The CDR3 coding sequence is TGTGCCAGCAGCTCCCTCGAGCGGGGGTATTCAGATACGCAGTATTTT.

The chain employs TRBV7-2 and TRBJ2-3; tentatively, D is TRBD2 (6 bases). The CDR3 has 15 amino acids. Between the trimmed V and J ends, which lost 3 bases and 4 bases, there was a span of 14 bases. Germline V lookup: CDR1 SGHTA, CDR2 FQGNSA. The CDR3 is CASSFFGGSADTQYF. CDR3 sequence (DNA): TGTGCCAGCAGCTTCTTTGGAGGGAGCGCAGATACGCAGTATTTT.

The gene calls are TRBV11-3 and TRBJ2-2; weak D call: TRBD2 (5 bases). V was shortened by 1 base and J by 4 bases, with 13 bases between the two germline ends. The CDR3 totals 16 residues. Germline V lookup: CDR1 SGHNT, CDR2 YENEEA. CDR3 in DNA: TGTGCCAGCAGCTTAGGAGGGCTTGTTTCCACCGGGGAGCTGTTTTTT. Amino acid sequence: CASSLGGLVSTGELFF.

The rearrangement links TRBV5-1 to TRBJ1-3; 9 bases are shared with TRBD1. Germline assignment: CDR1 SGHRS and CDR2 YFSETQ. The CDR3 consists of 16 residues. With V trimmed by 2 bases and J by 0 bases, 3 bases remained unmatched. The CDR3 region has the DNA TGCGCCAGCAGCTTTGGGGACAGGGACTCTGGAAACACCATATATTTT. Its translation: CASSFGDRDSGNTIYF.

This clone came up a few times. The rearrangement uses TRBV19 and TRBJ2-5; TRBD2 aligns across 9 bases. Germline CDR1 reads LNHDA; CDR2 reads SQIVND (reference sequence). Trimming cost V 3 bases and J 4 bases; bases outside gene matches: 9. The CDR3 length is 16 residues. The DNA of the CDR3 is TGTGCCAGTAGTATGAACCCGGGACTAGCTTTAGAGACCCAGTACTTC. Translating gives CASSMNPGLALETQYF.